This T cell receptor (beta chain) was sequenced for a study of control samples from healthy donors and cancer patients. Data came from immunoSEQ multiplex PCR; TCRdb stores just in-frame clones and leaves some out. The table records around 75,000 clones, nearly 85% of them present only once. The V end was cut by 1 base, the J end by 4 bases, with 10 bases between. The length of the CDR3 is 14 residues. Per germline, CDR1 MNHEY and CDR2 SMNVEV (reference sequence). The source of this sequence is a man aged 50 to 60 in good health. The chain recombines TRBV27 with TRBJ1-1, with a possible D match to TRBD1 (6 bases). Source material: blood. In DNA, the CDR3 is TGTGCCAGCAGTTTATATGGGGGCGTCACTGAAGCTTTCTTT. This gives the protein CASSLYGGVTEAFF.